The 12 T cell receptor beta chains below were found in one sample sequenced in a study of technical replicates of blood from several donors. Assay used: immunoSEQ multiplex PCR; TCRdb lists only in-frame clones, some missing. This table has roughly 80,000 clones, about 88% appearing once. The sequenced sample consisted of T cells isolated from PBMCs. The origin of the receptors is a human donor in good health.

The chain recombines TRBV14 with TRBJ1-2; 7 nucleotides align to TRBD1. The germline V gene encodes CDR1 SGHDN and CDR2 FVKESK. The CDR3 spans 14 residues. Germline trimming cut 1 base from V and 6 bases from J; bases unmatched to any gene: 5. CDR3 nucleotides: TGTGCCAGCAGCCAAGGATACAGGGGCAATGGCTACACCTTC. Translated: CASSQGYRGNGYTF.

The genes are TRBV9 and TRBJ1-3; no clear D. The CDR3 has 15 residues. Germline values: CDR1 SGDLS, CDR2 YYNGEE. V shed 2 bases and J shed 2 bases, with 11 bases lying between them. Written as DNA, the CDR3 is TGTGCCAGCAGCGTCAGTTCGGCGGCTGGAAACACCATATATTTT. Protein sequence: CASSVSSAAGNTIYF. Combining the CDR3 with reference TRBV9 and TRBJ1-3 gives the whole variable domain DSGVTQTPKHLITATGQRVTLRCSPRSGDLSVYWYQQSLDQGLQFLIQYYNGEERAKGNILERFSAQQFPDLHSELNLSSLELGDSALYFCASSVSSAAGNTIYFGEGSWLTVV.

This clone came up once. The chain has TRBV7-2 and TRBJ2-5; TRBD2 matches at 10 bases. The CDR3 loop spans 16 amino acids. The J segment lost 4 bases and the V segment lost 2 bases, leaving 7 bases of the junction unmatched. Germline V CDR1 and CDR2: SGHTA, FQGNSA. CDR3 protein: CASSLRLAGEGETQYF. The CDR3 nucleotides are TGTGCCAGCAGCTTAAGGCTAGCGGGAGAAGGAGAGACCCAGTACTTC.

V is TRBV9 and J is TRBJ2-3; 10 bases match TRBD2. The CDR3 consists of 15 residues. CDR1 SGDLS and CDR2 YYNGEE come from the germline V gene. V trimming: 3 bases; J trimming: 3 bases; junction bases outside the gene matches: 4. CDR3 loop: CASSALAGVTDTQYF. The CDR3 DNA is TGTGCCAGCAGCGCCCTAGCGGGAGTGACAGATACGCAGTATTTT.

V usage is TRBV6-5 and J usage is TRBJ2-7; 8 positions agree with TRBD1. The CDR3 extends over 14 amino acids. CDR1 MNHEY and CDR2 SVGAGI come from the germline V gene. V dropped 5 bases and J dropped 4; count of bases not matched to a gene: 7. The CDR3 nucleotides read TGTGCCAGCAGTAGGGACAGGCAAGGGTACGAGCAGTACTTC. Its translation is CASSRDRQGYEQYF.

V gene TRBV27 combines with J gene TRBJ2-1, with D maybe TRBD1 (6 bases). The CDR3 is 16 amino acids. Trimming cost V 5 bases and J 1 base, with 15 bases left between them. Germline CDR1 and CDR2: MNHEY and SMNVEV (reference sequence). CDR3 amino acids: CASSNRVSGSYNEQFF. CDR3 DNA: TGTGCCAGCAGTAACAGGGTCTCGGGGTCCTACAATGAGCAGTTCTTC.

V gene TRBV29-1 combines with J gene TRBJ2-2, with a possible D match to TRBD1 (5 bases). Germline values: CDR1 SQVTM, CDR2 ANQGSEA. Trimming took 8 bases from V and 4 from J, leaving 14 bases between them. CDR3 length: 13 amino acids. CDR3 protein: CSINQGGTGELFF. CDR3 nucleotide sequence: TGCAGCATAAACCAGGGTGGCACCGGGGAGCTGTTTTTT.

CDR3: CASSGGLNTGELFF. CDR3 nucleotide sequence: TGTGCCAGCAGTGGGGGACTCAACACCGGGGAGCTGTTTTTT. This chain joins TRBV6-6 and TRBJ2-2; TRBD2 might be the D (6 bases). This CDR3 spans 14 amino acids. Trimming cost V 5 bases and J 2 bases, with 9 bases left between them. Germline V gives CDR1 MNHNY, CDR2 SVGAGI (reference sequence).

The chain joins TRBV29-1 to TRBJ2-1, with D possibly TRBD2 on 6 matching bases. Germline V gene data show CDR1 as SQVTM and CDR2 as ANQGSEA. Deletions cut 5 bases from V and 0 bases from J, with 14 bases between. This CDR3 region has 15 residues. DNA for the CDR3: TGCAGCGTTATTTTTGCGGGAACCTCCTACAATGAGCAGTTCTTC. Protein: CSVIFAGTSYNEQFF.

The genes are TRBV30 and TRBJ2-3; TRBD1 matches 7 bases. Looked up from germline, CDR1 is GTSNPN and CDR2 is SVGIG (reference sequence). With V trimmed by 7 bases and J by 3 bases, 4 bases remained unmatched. There are 12 residues in the CDR3. The CDR3 DNA sequence: TGTGCCTACCGGGACAGAACAGATACGCAGTATTTT. Translated, it gives CAYRDRTDTQYF.

The V gene is TRBV27, the J gene TRBJ2-4; the D gene is possibly TRBD2 (7 bases). The CDR3 contains 13 residues. V lost 7 bases and J lost 6, with 13 bases in between. Germline V CDR1 and CDR2: MNHEY, SMNVEV (reference sequence). CDR3 coding DNA: TGTGCCAGCAAGGGGGGGGTGGCAAACATTCAGTACTTC. Translating it yields CASKGGVANIQYF.

The rearrangement uses TRBV27 and TRBJ2-1; the match to TRBD2 covers 9 bases. The CDR3 extends over 14 amino acids. V dropped 2 bases and J dropped 8; count of bases not matched to a gene: 4. Germline CDR1 and CDR2: MNHEY and SMNVEV (reference sequence). This CDR3 is CASSLHSGSDEQFF. CDR3 in DNA: TGTGCCAGCAGTTTACATAGCGGGAGCGATGAGCAGTTCTTC.